The 27 T cell receptor beta chains listed next were all sequenced from one sample in a study of blood T cell repertoires in COVID-19. The method was immunoSEQ multiplex PCR; TCRdb's version includes in-frame clones alone and lacks a portion of them. The sample carries roughly 100,000 clones, 80% to 95% recorded once. The sequenced material came from peripheral blood. These receptors were obtained from a man aged 18 to 30 with COVID-19, enrolled during active disease.

The chain recombines TRBV28 with TRBJ1-5, with 12 bases matching TRBD1. The CDR3 runs 16 residues. Trimming removed 4 bases from V and 7 bases from J; junction bases left unmatched: 8. Per the germline V gene, CDR1 is MDHEN and CDR2 is SYDVKM. CDR3: CASSWGTGGAGQPQHF. DNA of the CDR3: TGTGCCAGCAGTTGGGGGACAGGGGGCGCTGGGCAGCCCCAGCATTTT.

This clone appeared a single time. This chain uses TRBV30 with TRBJ1-1, with 7 bases that match TRBD1. The V gene's germline CDR1 is GTSNPN and CDR2 SVGIG (reference sequence). V trimming: 3 bases; J trimming: 0 bases; junction bases outside the gene matches: 4. The CDR3 runs 14 residues. The CDR3: CAWRPGQMNTEAFF. DNA of the CDR3: TGTGCCTGGAGACCGGGACAGATGAACACTGAAGCTTTCTTT.

The chain employs TRBV10-3 and TRBJ2-6; D gene uncertain. The V and J ends lost 7 bases and 0 bases respectively, with 10 bases between them. CDR3 length: 15 amino acids. Looked up from germline, CDR1 is ENHRY and CDR2 is SYGVKD. The CDR3 region is CAIIQALSGANVLTF. The DNA for the CDR3 is TGTGCCATCATCCAGGCTCTCTCTGGGGCCAACGTCCTGACTTTC.

This clone was counted between two and nine times. The genes are TRBV10-1 and TRBJ2-5, with 8 nucleotides matching TRBD1. The CDR3 runs 12 residues. Looked up from germline, CDR1 is WNHNN and CDR2 is SYGVQD (reference sequence). Unmatched junction bases numbered 4, after V lost 8 bases and J lost 5 bases. Written as DNA, the CDR3 is TGCGCCAGCCTGGACAGGGTGGAGACCCAGTACTTC. Its protein is CASLDRVETQYF.

V is TRBV9 and J is TRBJ1-5, with D tentatively TRBD1 (6 bases). CDR1 SGDLS and CDR2 YYNGEE come from the germline V gene. This CDR3 has 14 residues. Trimming stripped 2 bases from V and 7 bases from J, with 13 bases between. The CDR3 nucleotides are TGTGCCAGCAGCGTGGACAGTTTGGAGCAGCCCCAGCATTTT. It yields the protein CASSVDSLEQPQHF.

The chain employs TRBV28 and TRBJ2-5, with 7 bases aligning to TRBD1. There are 16 residues in the CDR3. Germline loops: CDR1 MDHEN, CDR2 SYDVKM. The V gene end was trimmed by 5 bases and the J gene end by 4 bases; junction bases not matched to a gene: 13. The DNA for the CDR3 is TGTGCCAGCAGTCTTGCAAGGGGGCCTCGGGCAGAGACCCAGTACTTC. It is translated as CASSLARGPRAETQYF.

The chain couples TRBV28 to TRBJ2-1; D is uncertain. Trimming removed 10 bases from V and 1 base from J, with 11 bases in between. Germline V gives CDR1 MDHEN, CDR2 SYDVKM. The length of the CDR3 is 13 residues. The CDR3 sequence is CATQRISYNEQFF. The CDR3 bases are TGTGCCACCCAGAGGATATCCTACAATGAGCAGTTCTTC.

V gene TRBV7-9 combines with J gene TRBJ2-2, with a possible D match to TRBD2 (6 bases). This CDR3 contains 15 residues. Between the trimmed V and J ends, which lost 3 bases and 4 bases, there was a span of 12 bases. CDR1 is SEHNR, CDR2 FQNEAQ, per germline (reference sequence). CDR3 bases: TGTGCCAGCAGCTTCGGAGGGCCGGGCACCGGGGAGCTGTTTTTT. This gives the protein CASSFGGPGTGELFF.

A few counts support this clone. The chain has TRBV6-5 and TRBJ1-1; a possible D gene is TRBD1 (5 bases). The germline V gene encodes CDR1 MNHEY and CDR2 SVGAGI. The CDR3 is 12 residues long. V gave up 8 bases and J gave up 1 base, with 8 bases separating them. The CDR3 spells CASYRGNTEAFF. As DNA, the CDR3 is TGTGCCAGCTATAGGGGGAACACTGAAGCTTTCTTT.

The chain carries TRBV4-1 and TRBJ2-2, with TRBD2 as a possible D gene (6 bases). The CDR3 has 14 residues. Germline CDR1 MGHRA, CDR2 YSYEKL. Trimming removed 4 bases at V and 7 bases at J, with 13 bases between. The CDR3 sequence: CASSLGLGVGELFF. The CDR3 region has the DNA TGCGCCAGCAGCCTGGGACTTGGTGTCGGGGAGCTGTTTTTT.

The CDR3 loop reads CASSLSGGKGYGYTF. The CDR3 bases are TGCGCCAGCAGCTTGTCAGGGGGCAAAGGATATGGCTACACCTTC. The rearrangement joins TRBV5-1 to TRBJ1-2; 8 bases fit TRBD1. CDR3 size: 15 residues. From germline, CDR1 is SGHRS and CDR2 YFSETQ. The V segment lost 1 base and the J segment 5 bases; nucleotides outside the gene matches: 7.

This clone appeared a single time. This chain uses TRBV13 with TRBJ2-7; the match to TRBD2 covers 9 bases. CDR3 length: 15 amino acids. Germline values: CDR1 PRHDT, CDR2 FYEKMQ (reference sequence). V was clipped by 2 bases and J by 6 bases; unmatched bases: 8. The CDR3 coding sequence is TGTGCCAGCAGCTTACTAGGACTAGCGAAAGGCGAGCAGTACTTC. Translation: CASSLLGLAKGEQYF.

The CDR3 protein is CASSLPGQGANEQYF. In nucleotides, the CDR3 is TGTGCCAGCAGCTTACCGGGACAGGGGGCAAACGAGCAGTACTTC. The rearrangement uses TRBV28 and TRBJ2-7; 12 bases align to TRBD1. The CDR3 runs to 15 residues. The germline CDR1 and CDR2 sequences are MDHEN and SYDVKM. J lost 5 bases, V lost 6 bases, and 8 bases had no gene match.

With regard to this clone: The junction does not match germline at one end; this may be a read error. The V call is TRBV27, the J call TRBJ2-7, with TRBD1 identical over 10 bases. The CDR3 has 15 amino acids. Germline V gives CDR1 MNHEY, CDR2 SMNVEV (reference sequence). CDR3 nucleotide sequence: TGTGCCAGCAGTAACAGACAGGGGGCGTCCTTCGAGCAGTACTTC. This gives the protein CASSNRQGASFEQYF.

V usage is TRBV11-2 and J usage is TRBJ2-3, with D maybe TRBD1 (5 bases). Germline loops: CDR1 SGHAT, CDR2 FQNNGV. V was clipped by 5 bases and J by 0 bases, with 21 bases between them. This CDR3 has 18 amino acids. CDR3 in amino acids: CASSLYRGQGQSTDTQYF. The CDR3 region has the DNA TGTGCCAGCAGCCTCTATAGAGGTCAGGGTCAGAGCACAGATACGCAGTATTTT. Using reference TRBV11-2 and TRBJ2-3 for the parts outside the CDR3, the full variable domain is EAGVAQSPRYKIIEKRQSVAFWCNPISGHATLYWYQQILGQGPKLLIQFQNNGVVDDSQLPKDRFSAERLKGVDSTLKIQPAKLEDSAVYLCASSLYRGQGQSTDTQYFGPGTRLTVL.

The chain employs TRBV30 and TRBJ2-3; 8 bases agree with TRBD2. Germline trimming cut 4 bases from V and 5 bases from J; bases unmatched to any gene: 11. The CDR3 is 15 residues long. Germline V gene sequence: CDR1 GTSNPN, CDR2 SVGIG (reference sequence). The CDR3 is CAWKPLAVEGDTQYF. CDR3 sequence (DNA): TGTGCCTGGAAGCCACTAGCGGTGGAGGGAGATACGCAGTATTTT.

This chain joins TRBV3-1 (or the pseudogene TRBV3-2) and TRBJ1-2; weak D call: TRBD1 (5 bases). Trimming stripped 8 bases from V and 10 bases from J, with 17 bases between. CDR3 size: 12 residues. CDR1 is LGHDT, CDR2 YNNKEL, per germline (reference sequence). The CDR3: CASGPGGRDYTF. In nucleotides, the CDR3 is TGTGCCAGCGGTCCCGGGGGAAGAGACTACACCTTC.

The chain employs TRBV5-1 and TRBJ1-2, with TRBD1 as a possible D gene (5 bases). Germline assignment: CDR1 SGHRS and CDR2 YFSETQ. The CDR3 runs 14 residues. Trimming stripped 3 bases from V and 4 bases from J, with 13 bases between. As DNA, the CDR3 is TGCGCCAGCAGCTCGGAGGAGGGGAGCTATGGCTACACCTTC. Amino acid sequence: CASSSEEGSYGYTF.

This chain uses TRBV4-1 with TRBJ2-4; perhaps TRBD1 as D (5 bases). The V end lost 2 bases, the J end lost 8 bases, and 16 bases lay between the germline ends. The CDR3 extends over 15 amino acids. CDR1 is MGHRA and CDR2 is YSYEKL in the germline V gene. CDR3 sequence: CASSQILGPPDIQYF. The CDR3, as DNA: TGCGCCAGCAGCCAAATTCTGGGGCCGCCAGACATTCAGTACTTC.

The chain carries TRBV9 and TRBJ1-2, with TRBD1 identical over 7 bases. Germline trimming cut 3 bases from V and 3 bases from J; bases unmatched to any gene: 11. This CDR3 has 16 amino acids. Per the germline V gene, CDR1 is SGDLS and CDR2 is YYNGEE. CDR3 DNA: TGTGCCAGCAGCGCTGGAGGAGGGGACAGTCACTATGGCTACACCTTC. This encodes CASSAGGGDSHYGYTF. The full variable domain, completed using reference TRBV9 and TRBJ1-2, is DSGVTQTPKHLITATGQRVTLRCSPRSGDLSVYWYQQSLDQGLQFLIQYYNGEERAKGNILERFSAQQFPDLHSELNLSSLELGDSALYFCASSAGGGDSHYGYTFGSGTRLTVV.

This chain links TRBV19 with TRBJ1-2, with 7 bases lining up with TRBD1. V lost 5 bases and J lost 3; bases outside the gene matches: 3. The germline V gene encodes CDR1 LNHDA and CDR2 SQIVND (reference sequence). The CDR3 extends over 13 amino acids. The CDR3 DNA reads TGTGCCAGTAGTCCCGACAGGGACTATGGCTACACCTTC. Protein: CASSPDRDYGYTF.

The chain links TRBV28 to TRBJ1-5; D unresolved. Germline V gene sequence: CDR1 MDHEN, CDR2 SYDVKM. V was pared by 1 base and J by 3 bases, with 16 bases between. The CDR3 is 17 amino acids. As DNA, the CDR3 is TGTGCCAGCAGTTTATCCCCGGCGCGGCGGTACAATCAGCCCCAGCATTTT. This gives the protein CASSLSPARRYNQPQHF.

This clone was detected only once. The chain couples TRBV7-2 to TRBJ2-2, with 8 bases aligning to TRBD1. CDR1 and CDR2 (germline): SGHTA, FQGNSA. V lost 4 bases and J lost 3; bases outside the gene matches: 7. The CDR3 is made up of 16 amino acids. CDR3 sequence (DNA): TGTGCCAGCAGCTCTAAAACGACAGGGGACACCGGGGAGCTGTTTTTT. This translates into CASSSKTTGDTGELFF.

This chain joins TRBV6-5 and TRBJ1-1, with D tentatively TRBD1 (6 bases). Germline-derived CDR1 and CDR2 are MNHEY and SVGAGI. The V gene lost 7 bases and the J gene lost 3 bases, with 18 bases spanning the gap. CDR3 length: 15 residues. CDR3 loop: CASTNRELLYTEAFF. CDR3 coding DNA: TGTGCCAGCACCAACAGGGAACTCCTCTACACTGAAGCTTTCTTT.

The V call is TRBV19, the J call TRBJ2-7; D may be TRBD1 (6 bases). The CDR3 consists of 13 residues. CDR1 is LNHDA, CDR2 SQIVND, per germline (reference sequence). The V end was cut by 0 bases, the J end by 7 bases, with 10 bases between. CDR3 sequence reads: CASSIEGAREQYF. CDR3 sequence (DNA): TGTGCCAGTAGTATAGAGGGGGCGCGGGAGCAGTACTTC.

This chain uses TRBV28 with TRBJ1-4, with D maybe TRBD1 (5 bases). Germline assignment: CDR1 MDHEN and CDR2 SYDVKM. This CDR3 spans 15 amino acids. The germline V and J ends were trimmed by 4 bases and 8 bases, with 17 bases remaining between them. CDR3 DNA sequence: TGTGCCAGCAGTTCGCCGGGACTGGTTAAGGAAAAACTGTTTTTT. The encoded protein is CASSSPGLVKEKLFF.

A few counts support this clone. The rearrangement joins TRBV6-2 or TRBV6-3 to TRBJ2-7, with 11 positions matching TRBD1. The J segment lost 1 base and the V segment lost 6 bases, leaving 5 bases of the junction unmatched. The CDR3 has 15 residues. Germline loops: CDR1 MNHEY, CDR2 SVGEGT. CDR3 DNA sequence: TGTGCCAGCAGCTCCGGACAGGGGGCATCCTACGAGCAGTACTTC. Translating gives CASSSGQGASYEQYF.